What follows describes a single T cell receptor (beta chain). Its antigen is currently unknown. The record originates from a study of T cell responses to AZD1222 COVID-19 vaccine. Germline assignment: CDR1 MNHEY and CDR2 SVGAGI. The CDR3 consists of 14 residues. The trim removed 6 bases at V and 2 bases at J, leaving 5 bases unmatched. Findings and caveats of the study: It was only after the peak T cell response that any repertoires were sampled. The study found Spike-specific TCR breadth and depth rose after two AZD1222 doses. Donors were largely white British and mainly female; clonal diversity was possibly underestimated. Spike-wide vaccine-associated CD4 TCRs dominated at 160-218 and 743-854.

Repertoires were generated with immunoSEQ multiplex PCR, while TCRdb's copy carries only in-frame clones and drops some. This table has about 45,000 clones, around 80% appearing once. This rearrangement joins TRBV6-5 to TRBJ1-2, with 8 bases fitting TRBD1. This clonotype was obtained from an adult who received the AZD1222 COVID-19 vaccine. The sequences come from peripheral blood, collected 28 days after the second AZD1222 dose. The CDR3, as DNA: TGTGCCAGCAGGCCAGGGGGCCCCAACTATGGCTACACCTTC. The encoded protein is CASRPGGPNYGYTF.